Presented here are 14 T cell receptor beta chains from one specimen sequenced in a study of T cell responses to AZD1222 COVID-19 vaccine. Here immunoSEQ multiplex PCR was the method, and the copy in TCRdb shows in-frame clones only, minus some. The sample has about 120,000 clones, 70% to 90% seen once. The sequenced sample was peripheral blood, obtained on day 0 of AZD1222 vaccination. Source of these receptors: an adult in good health.

V usage is TRBV19 and J usage is TRBJ2-1; 8 nucleotides align to TRBD2. The CDR3 length is 16 residues. Per the germline V gene, CDR1 is LNHDA and CDR2 is SQIVND (reference sequence). V shed 4 bases, J shed 3 bases, and the junction held 8 bases outside the gene matches. CDR3 sequence reads: CASSTLAGGDYNEQFF. CDR3 DNA sequence: TGTGCCAGTAGTACTCTCGCGGGGGGCGACTACAATGAGCAGTTCTTC.

The chain combines TRBV2 with TRBJ1-3; D ambiguous. Trimming cost V 6 bases and J 2 bases, with 14 bases left between them. CDR1 and CDR2 from the germline V gene are SNHLY and FYNNEI. The CDR3 loop spans 15 amino acids. The CDR3 DNA follows: TGTGCCAGCAGCGCGACCCAACAACCTGGAAACACCATATATTTT. As protein: CASSATQQPGNTIYF.

The rearrangement links TRBV9 to TRBJ2-7; 10 nucleotides agree with TRBD2. Germline CDR1 SGDLS, CDR2 YYNGEE. This CDR3 comprises 13 residues. Trimming cost V 2 bases and J 4 bases; bases outside gene matches: 0. The CDR3 DNA follows: TGTGCCAGCAGCGTGGGACTAGCGTACGAGCAGTACTTC. Translating gives CASSVGLAYEQYF.

CDR3 DNA: TGTGCCAGCAGCCAAGGGAGCACAAGCCAAGAGACCCAGTACTTC. Residues: CASSQGSTSQETQYF. The chain recombines TRBV3-1 (or the pseudogene TRBV3-2) with TRBJ2-5; D not resolved. V dropped 1 base and J dropped 1 base, with 10 bases sitting between them. Germline CDR1 is LGHDT and CDR2 is YNNKEL (reference sequence). The CDR3 covers 15 residues.

The rearrangement links TRBV7-9 to TRBJ1-2; a weak D match, TRBD1 (6 bases). Trimming removed 6 bases from V and 4 bases from J, with 12 bases in between. CDR3 size: 13 residues. Germline loops: CDR1 SEHNR, CDR2 FQNEAQ (reference sequence). The CDR3 reads CASSPGASYGYTF. CDR3 DNA: TGTGCCAGCAGTCCGGGGGCCAGCTATGGCTACACCTTC. Looking up the rest from reference TRBV7-9 and TRBJ1-2 gives the full variable domain: DTGVSQNPRHKITKRGQNVTFRCDPISEHNRLYWYRQTLGQGPEFLTYFQNEAQLEKSRLLSDRFSAERPKGSFSTLEIQRTEQGDSAMYLCASSPGASYGYTFGSGTRLTVV.

J is TRBJ1-3 and V is TRBV5-5; 9 bases fit TRBD1. Per germline, CDR1 SGHKS and CDR2 YYEKEE (reference sequence). The CDR3 sequence is 14 residues long. The ends lost 3 bases at V and 4 bases at J; junction bases unmatched: 2. This CDR3 is CASSSGTGGNTIYF. The CDR3 DNA is TGTGCCAGCAGCTCCGGGACAGGGGGAAACACCATATATTTT.

The rearrangement links TRBV5-1 to TRBJ1-6; 10 bases fit TRBD1. J was trimmed by 7 bases and V by 3 bases; bases with no gene match: 4. CDR1 is SGHRS and CDR2 is YFSETQ in the germline V gene. This CDR3 is built from 15 residues. In DNA form, the CDR3 reads TGCGCCAGCAGCTCAGGGACAGGGGTAAATTCACCCCTCCACTTT. Translating gives CASSSGTGVNSPLHF.

The rearrangement links TRBV28 to TRBJ2-7, with D unresolved. Germline CDR1 and CDR2: MDHEN and SYDVKM. This CDR3 has 14 amino acids. V lost 4 bases and J 2 bases, leaving 12 bases between the germline ends. The CDR3 DNA follows: TGTGCCAGCAGTTCCCCCGGACGGACCTACGAGCAGTACTTC. It encodes CASSSPGRTYEQYF.

CDR3 amino acids: CSVVRADEQYF. The CDR3 nucleotides are TGCAGCGTTGTAAGGGCAGACGAGCAGTACTTC. The chain is built from TRBV29-1 and TRBJ2-7, with no clear D. This CDR3 is built from 11 residues. The germline CDR1 and CDR2 sequences are SQVTM and ANQGSEA. The germline V and J ends were trimmed by 4 bases and 5 bases, with 9 bases remaining between them.

The chain employs TRBV7-9 and TRBJ1-5; possibly TRBD1 for D (5 bases). The CDR3 is 14 residues long. Between the trimmed V and J ends, which lost 5 bases and 1 base, there was a span of 9 bases. Germline V gene data show CDR1 as SEHNR and CDR2 as FQNEAQ (reference sequence). CDR3 in DNA: TGTGCCAGCAGCCTCGACAGCAGCAATCAGCCCCAGCATTTT. Amino acid sequence: CASSLDSSNQPQHF.

The CDR3 sequence is CASSKERNGYNSPLHF. In DNA, the CDR3 is TGTGCCAGCAGCAAAGAAAGGAACGGTTATAATTCACCCCTCCACTTT. The chain links TRBV21-1 to TRBJ1-6. TRBV21-1 is noted as a pseudogene. The CDR3 consists of 16 residues.

In its sample, this clone was seen many times. The sample holds other DNA sequences that translate to the same CDR3. The chain carries TRBV5-1 and TRBJ2-7; no clear D gene. Trimming pared 0 bases from V and 1 base from J, leaving 5 bases between. Germline-derived CDR1 and CDR2 are SGHRS and YFSETQ. CDR3 length equals 13 residues. The CDR3 bases are TGCGCCAGCAGCTTGGTGGGTTCCTACGAGCAGTACTTC. This translates into CASSLVGSYEQYF.

This chain's CDR3 is CASSQDRQPQHF. CDR3 bases: TGTGCCAGCAGCCAAGACCGACAGCCCCAGCATTTT. V and J are TRBV3-1 (or the pseudogene TRBV3-2) and TRBJ1-5; no clear D gene. V was cut by 0 bases and J by 7 bases, with 4 bases left in between. In germline, CDR1 is LGHDT, CDR2 YNNKEL (reference sequence). The CDR3 consists of 12 residues.

The chain recombines TRBV2 with TRBJ2-7, with D perhaps TRBD1 or TRBD2 (5 bases each). Germline V gene lookup returns CDR1 SNHLY and CDR2 FYNNEI. The V and J ends lost 10 bases and 3 bases respectively, with 16 bases between them. The CDR3 is 13 amino acids. CDR3 in DNA: TGTGCCATCGAAGGGGACGGAAACTACGAGCAGTACTTC. This gives the protein CAIEGDGNYEQYF. The complete variable domain, with remaining parts taken from reference TRBV2 and TRBJ2-7, reads EPEVTQTPSHQVTQMGQEVILRCVPISNHLYFYWYRQILGQKVEFLVSFYNNEISEKSEIFDDQFSVERPDGSNFTLKIRSTKLEDSAMYFCAIEGDGNYEQYFGPGTRLTVT.